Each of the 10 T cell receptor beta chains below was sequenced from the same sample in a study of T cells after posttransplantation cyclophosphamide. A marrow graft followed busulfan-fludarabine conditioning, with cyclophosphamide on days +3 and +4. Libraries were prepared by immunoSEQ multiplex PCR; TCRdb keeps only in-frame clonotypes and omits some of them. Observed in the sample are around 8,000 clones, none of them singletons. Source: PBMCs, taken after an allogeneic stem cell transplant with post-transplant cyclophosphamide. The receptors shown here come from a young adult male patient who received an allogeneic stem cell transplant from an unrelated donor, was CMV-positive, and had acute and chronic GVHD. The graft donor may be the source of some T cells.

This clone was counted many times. CDR3: CASSPLHRAGRGGYTF. In DNA form, the CDR3 reads TGCGCCAGCAGCCCCCTCCATCGAGCGGGGCGAGGTGGCTACACCTTC. The chain is built from TRBV4-3 and TRBJ1-2, with a possible D match to TRBD1 (5 bases). In germline, CDR1 is LGHNA, CDR2 YSLEER. The CDR3 has 16 amino acids. Trimming stripped 4 bases from V and 7 bases from J, with 22 bases between.

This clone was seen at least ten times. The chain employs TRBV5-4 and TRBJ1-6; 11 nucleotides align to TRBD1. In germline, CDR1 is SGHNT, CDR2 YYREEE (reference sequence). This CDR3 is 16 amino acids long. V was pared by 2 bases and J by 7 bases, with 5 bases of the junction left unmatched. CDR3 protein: CASSFRTGGRNSPLHF. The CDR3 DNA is TGTGCCAGCAGCTTCCGGACAGGGGGCCGGAATTCACCCCTCCACTTT.

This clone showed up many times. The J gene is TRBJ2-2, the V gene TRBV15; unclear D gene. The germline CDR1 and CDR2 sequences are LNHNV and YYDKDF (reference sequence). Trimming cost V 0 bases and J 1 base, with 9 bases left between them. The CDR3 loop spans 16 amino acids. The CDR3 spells CATSREGRRNTGELFF. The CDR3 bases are TGTGCCACCAGCAGAGAGGGCAGGAGGAACACCGGGGAGCTGTTTTTT. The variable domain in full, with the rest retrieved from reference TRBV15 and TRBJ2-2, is DAMVIQNPRYQVTQFGKPVTLSCSQTLNHNVMYWYQQKSSQAPKLLFHYYDKDFNNEADTPDNFQSRRPNTSFCFLDIRSPGLGDTAMYLCATSREGRRNTGELFFGEGSRLTVL.

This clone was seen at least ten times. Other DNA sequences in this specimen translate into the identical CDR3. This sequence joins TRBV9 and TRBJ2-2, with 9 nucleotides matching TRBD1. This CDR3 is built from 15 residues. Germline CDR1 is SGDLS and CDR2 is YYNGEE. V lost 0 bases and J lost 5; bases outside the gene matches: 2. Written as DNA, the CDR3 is TGTGCCAGCAGCGTAGAGACAGGGGGTACCGGGGAGCTGTTTTTT. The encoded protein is CASSVETGGTGELFF.

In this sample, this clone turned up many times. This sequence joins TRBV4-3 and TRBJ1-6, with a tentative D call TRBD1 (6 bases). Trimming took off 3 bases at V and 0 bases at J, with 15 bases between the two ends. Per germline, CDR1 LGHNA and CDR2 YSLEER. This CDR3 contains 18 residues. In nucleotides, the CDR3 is TGCGCCAGCAGCCAGGAAGTGCGAGGGGGCTCCTATAATTCACCCCTCCACTTT. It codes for CASSQEVRGGSYNSPLHF.

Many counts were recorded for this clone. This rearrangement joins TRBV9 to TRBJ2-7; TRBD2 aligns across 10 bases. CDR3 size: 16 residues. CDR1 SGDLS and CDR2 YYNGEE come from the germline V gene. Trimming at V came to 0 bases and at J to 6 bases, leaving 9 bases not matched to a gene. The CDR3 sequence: CASSVGAGGPQAEQYF. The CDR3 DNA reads TGTGCCAGCAGCGTAGGAGCGGGGGGGCCCCAGGCCGAGCAGTACTTC.

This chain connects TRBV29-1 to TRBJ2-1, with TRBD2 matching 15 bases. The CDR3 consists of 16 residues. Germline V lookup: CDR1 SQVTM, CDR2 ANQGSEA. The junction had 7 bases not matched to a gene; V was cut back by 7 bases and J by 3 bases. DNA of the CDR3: TGCAGCGCTGGGGGACTAGCGGGGGGACTCTACAATGAGCAGTTCTTC. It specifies CSAGGLAGGLYNEQFF.

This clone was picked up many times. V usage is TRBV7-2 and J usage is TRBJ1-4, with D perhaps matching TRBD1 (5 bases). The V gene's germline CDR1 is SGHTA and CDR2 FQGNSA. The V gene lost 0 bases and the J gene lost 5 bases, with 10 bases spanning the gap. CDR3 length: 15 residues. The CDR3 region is CASSLAPGVNEKLFF. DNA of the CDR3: TGTGCCAGCAGCTTAGCCCCGGGGGTGAATGAAAAACTGTTTTTT.

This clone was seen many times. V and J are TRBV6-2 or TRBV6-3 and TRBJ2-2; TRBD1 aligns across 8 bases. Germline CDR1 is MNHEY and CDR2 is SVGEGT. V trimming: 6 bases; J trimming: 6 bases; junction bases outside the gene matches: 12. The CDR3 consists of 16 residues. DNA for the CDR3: TGTGCCAGCAGCAAACAGTCCGGGACAGGCGCCGGGGAGCTGTTTTTT. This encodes CASSKQSGTGAGELFF.

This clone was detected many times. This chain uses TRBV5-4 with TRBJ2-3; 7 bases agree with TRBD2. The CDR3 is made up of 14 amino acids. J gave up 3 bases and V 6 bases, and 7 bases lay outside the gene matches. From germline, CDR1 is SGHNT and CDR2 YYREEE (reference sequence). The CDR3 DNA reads TGTGCCAGCACCTCGGGGGGTGCGACAGATACGCAGTATTTT. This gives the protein CASTSGGATDTQYF.